The 23 T cell receptor beta chains presented below share a single source sample, sequenced in a study of cytomegalovirus exposure and HLA in healthy donors. Profiled with immunoSEQ multiplex PCR; TCRdb holds only in-frame clones, not every one. The sample has 200,000 to 250,000 clones, less than 90% seen once. What was sequenced was PBMCs. These receptors all come from a woman aged 18-29 years in good health and CMV-seronegative.

The chain is built from TRBV2 and TRBJ1-6; tentative D call: TRBD1 (5 bases). V dropped 6 bases and J dropped 5 bases, with 14 bases sitting between them. The germline gives CDR1 SNHLY, CDR2 FYNNEI. CDR3 length: 15 amino acids. The CDR3 spells CASSPRDPNNSPLHF. For the CDR3, the DNA is TGTGCCAGCAGCCCCCGGGACCCAAATAATTCACCCCTCCACTTT.

This clone was detected once. The rearrangement joins TRBV21-1 to TRBJ2-1; TRBD2 is taken as the D call from the table, unchecked against the DNA. TRBV21-1 counts as a pseudogene. CDR3 length: 17 residues. The CDR3 DNA sequence: TGTGCCAGCAGCAAAAGGACGGGAGAGACCCCCAACAATGAGCAGTTCTTC. Translating gives CASSKRTGETPNNEQFF.

The J gene is TRBJ2-1, the V gene TRBV27; tentatively, D is TRBD2 (5 bases). Germline CDR1 MNHEY, CDR2 SMNVEV (reference sequence). The V end lost 4 bases, the J end lost 0 bases, and 13 bases lay between the germline ends. The length of the CDR3 is 16 residues. DNA for the CDR3: TGTGCCAGCAGTTATCGGCGGGCTAACTCCTACAATGAGCAGTTCTTC. As protein: CASSYRRANSYNEQFF.

The V and J genes are TRBV5-1 and TRBJ2-7; 10 bases align to TRBD2. Germline V gene lookup returns CDR1 SGHRS and CDR2 YFSETQ. J was trimmed by 3 bases and V by 3 bases; bases with no gene match: 9. The CDR3 extends over 16 amino acids. CDR3: CASSSGGTSEIYEQYF. The CDR3 DNA sequence: TGCGCCAGCAGCTCGGGCGGGACTAGCGAAATCTACGAGCAGTACTTC.

V and J are TRBV10-3 and TRBJ2-7; 8 bases map to TRBD1. CDR3 length: 14 residues. V was pared by 6 bases and J by 3 bases, with 7 bases of the junction left unmatched. Germline CDR1 ENHRY, CDR2 SYGVKD. The CDR3 protein is CAIRPGTGYYEQYF. The DNA of the CDR3 is TGTGCCATCAGACCCGGGACAGGATACTACGAGCAGTACTTC.

This chain connects TRBV27 to TRBJ2-7; maybe TRBD2 (5 bases). There are 15 residues in the CDR3. V was cut by 6 bases and J by 0 bases, with 15 bases left in between. CDR1 is MNHEY and CDR2 is SMNVEV in the germline V gene (reference sequence). The CDR3 DNA reads as TGTGCCAGCAGCCCCGTGAGGGTCCTCTCCTACGAGCAGTACTTC. It is translated as CASSPVRVLSYEQYF.

V usage is TRBV6-1 and J usage is TRBJ2-5, with D hard to call. Germline CDR1 reads MNHNS; CDR2 reads SASEGT. V was pared by 6 bases and J by 1 base, with 9 bases between. This CDR3 contains 13 residues. CDR3 coding DNA: TGTGCCAGCAGGGTCGAGGTCCAAGAGACCCAGTACTTC. It yields the protein CASRVEVQETQYF.

In nucleotides, the CDR3 is TGTGCCAGCAGCGGGACGGGACAGGGGTTATACGAGCAGTACTTC. Its protein product is CASSGTGQGLYEQYF. The chain recombines TRBV11-2 with TRBJ2-7, with 10 bases identical to TRBD1. The germline V gene encodes CDR1 SGHAT and CDR2 FQNNGV. The CDR3 runs 15 residues. The J segment lost 4 bases and the V segment lost 5 bases, leaving 8 bases of the junction unmatched.

This sequence joins TRBV5-1 and TRBJ2-2, with 11 bases fitting TRBD2. CDR1 is SGHRS, CDR2 YFSETQ, per germline. The CDR3 contains 15 residues. V lost 4 bases, J lost 3 bases, and 2 bases stayed unmatched. The DNA for the CDR3 is TGCGCCAGCAGCACACTAGCGGGAGACACCGGGGAGCTGTTTTTT. Its protein product is CASSTLAGDTGELFF.

This clone was counted only a few times. The V and J genes are TRBV11-2 and TRBJ2-5; the match to TRBD1 covers 9 bases. V gave up 2 bases and J gave up 5 bases; unmatched junction bases: 3. This CDR3 contains 14 residues. Germline CDR1 and CDR2: SGHAT and FQNNGV. CDR3 region: CASSLQTGGETQYF. CDR3 DNA sequence: TGTGCCAGCAGCTTACAGACAGGGGGGGAGACCCAGTACTTC.

This chain links TRBV6-1 with TRBJ2-3; D remains ambiguous. Trimming left V 2 bases short and J 4 bases short, with 7 bases between. CDR3 length equals 13 residues. Germline V lookup: CDR1 MNHNS, CDR2 SASEGT. CDR3 DNA sequence: TGTGCCAGCAGTGAATTTTCCCCAGATACGCAGTATTTT. Translated, it gives CASSEFSPDTQYF.

The chain has TRBV5-8 and TRBJ2-3; either TRBD1 or TRBD2 may fit D (7 bases each). Trimming stripped 4 bases from V and 6 bases from J, with 18 bases between. CDR1 and CDR2 (germline): SGHTS, YDEGEE. The CDR3 totals 15 residues. The CDR3 DNA reads as TGTGCCAGCAGCCGACAGGGAGGGCCGTTGGATACGCAGTATTTT. This translates into CASSRQGGPLDTQYF. Full variable domain (missing parts from reference TRBV5-8 and TRBJ2-3): EAGVTQSPTHLIKTRGQQATLRCSPISGHTSVYWYQQALGLGLQFLLWYDEGEERNRGNFPPRFSGRQFPNYSSELNVNALELEDSALYLCASSRQGGPLDTQYFGPGTRLTVL.

The V call is TRBV6-1, the J call TRBJ1-2; D gene unclear. The CDR3 runs 11 residues. V was shortened by 4 bases and J by 10 bases, with 10 bases between the two germline ends. Germline CDR1 and CDR2: MNHNS and SASEGT. CDR3 protein: CASSGTLLYTF. The CDR3 DNA follows: TGTGCCAGCAGTGGTACACTACTCTACACCTTC.

This clone was recorded many times. V usage is TRBV19 and J usage is TRBJ1-1; 7 bases map to TRBD1. There are 14 residues in the CDR3. V trimming: 5 bases; J trimming: 1 base; junction bases outside the gene matches: 4. Germline lookup yields CDR1 LNHDA and CDR2 SQIVND (reference sequence). The CDR3 sequence is CASSPNRGNTEAFF. In DNA, the CDR3 is TGTGCCAGTAGTCCCAACAGGGGGAACACTGAAGCTTTCTTT.

The V gene is TRBV5-6, the J gene TRBJ2-7; D gene ambiguous. Germline CDR1 reads SGHDT; CDR2 reads YYEEEE. This CDR3 spans 13 amino acids. V was trimmed by 0 bases and J by 2 bases, leaving 6 bases between them. CDR3 amino acids: CASSLAATYEQYF. Here the CDR3 DNA reads TGTGCCAGCAGCTTGGCGGCTACCTACGAGCAGTACTTC.

The V call is TRBV30, the J call TRBJ2-1; tentative D call: TRBD2 (6 bases). Germline V CDR1 and CDR2: GTSNPN, SVGIG (reference sequence). The CDR3 is 14 amino acids. The CDR3 protein is CASRGRGGYNEQFF. CDR3 in DNA: TGTGCTTCAAGGGGTAGGGGAGGATACAATGAGCAGTTCTTC.

The chain is built from TRBV10-3 and TRBJ2-7; D is perhaps TRBD1 (6 bases). CDR3 length equals 12 residues. The V end was cut by 8 bases, the J end by 2 bases, with 10 bases between. Germline loops: CDR1 ENHRY, CDR2 SYGVKD. CDR3 sequence reads: CAIGDNAYEQYF. Here the CDR3 DNA reads TGTGCCATCGGGGACAACGCCTACGAGCAGTACTTC.

The chain employs TRBV7-9 and TRBJ1-2, with D hard to call. Germline CDR1 and CDR2: SEHNR and FQNEAQ (reference sequence). V dropped 4 bases and J dropped 0 bases, with 9 bases sitting between them. The CDR3 contains 14 residues. CDR3 residues: CASSSPLANYGYTF. The CDR3 nucleotides are TGTGCCAGCAGCTCCCCCCTCGCTAACTATGGCTACACCTTC.

This clone was seen once. This chain joins TRBV21-1 and TRBJ1-6; the table gives TRBD1 as D, unverified against the DNA. TRBV21-1 corresponds to a pseudogene. The CDR3 has 19 amino acids. CDR3 coding DNA: TGTGCCAGCAGGACGTCACCTTACAGGGGGCTATCCTATAATTCACCCCTCCACTTT. It is translated as CASRTSPYRGLSYNSPLHF.

The V and J genes are TRBV19 and TRBJ1-6, with 7 bases aligning to TRBD1. This CDR3 comprises 18 residues. Germline CDR1 LNHDA, CDR2 SQIVND (reference sequence). V dropped 7 bases and J dropped 5; count of bases not matched to a gene: 17. This CDR3 reads CASTPRGQPYDHNSPLHF. The CDR3 coding sequence is TGTGCCAGTACCCCCCGGGGACAGCCCTACGACCATAATTCACCCCTCCACTTT.

The chain recombines TRBV6-1 with TRBJ1-3; unclear D gene. Per germline, CDR1 MNHNS and CDR2 SASEGT. This CDR3 region has 15 residues. Trimming cost V 4 bases and J 2 bases, with 12 bases left between them. CDR3 DNA: TGTGCCAGCAGTGCCCGGACCGCTACTGGAAACACCATATATTTT. It translates to CASSARTATGNTIYF.

The J gene is TRBJ2-3, the V gene TRBV13; 7 bases are shared with TRBD1. The CDR3 is 15 amino acids. The germline CDR1 and CDR2 sequences are PRHDT and FYEKMQ (reference sequence). V lost 0 bases, J lost 0 bases, and 0 bases stayed unmatched. The CDR3 nucleotides read TGTGCCAGCAGCTTAGGGGACAGGAGCACAGATACGCAGTATTTT. It specifies CASSLGDRSTDTQYF.

Concerning this clone: Other DNA sequences in this specimen translate into the identical CDR3. The rearrangement joins TRBV13 to TRBJ2-3; D tentatively fits TRBD1 or TRBD2 (5 bases each). This CDR3 is built from 15 residues. CDR1 PRHDT and CDR2 FYEKMQ come from the germline V gene (reference sequence). V was cut by 3 bases and J by 1 base, with 11 bases left in between. CDR3 loop: CASSFRDGGTDTQYF. DNA for the CDR3: TGTGCCAGCAGCTTCCGGGACGGGGGCACAGATACGCAGTATTTT.